A single sample gave rise to the 3 T cell receptor beta chains below, sequenced in a study of shared clonotypes between healthy human individuals. Clones were read by immunoSEQ multiplex PCR, and TCRdb kept only the in-frame ones, dropping some. The sample lists fewer than 850,000 clones; 55% to 75% were seen once. Sequencing was carried out using memory CD4+ T cells sorted from blood. The subset is: CD45RA-negative fraction. These receptor sequences come from a woman between 25 and 40 years old in good health.

The J gene is TRBJ1-1, the V gene TRBV18, with a tentative D call TRBD1 (5 bases). Germline CDR1 KGHSH, CDR2 LQKENI. The CDR3 sequence is 17 residues long. V lost 1 base and J 3 bases, leaving 18 bases between the germline ends. In nucleotides, the CDR3 is TGTGCCAGCTCACCACGGACGGGACGCATCGCCTACACTGAAGCTTTCTTT. Translation: CASSPRTGRIAYTEAFF.

The rearrangement joins TRBV18 to TRBJ2-3, with 7 bases identical to TRBD2. The CDR3 is 15 amino acids. Germline V CDR1 and CDR2: KGHSH, LQKENI. Trimming cost V 0 bases and J 2 bases; bases outside gene matches: 2. The CDR3 sequence: CASSPPAGVTDTQYF. In nucleotides, the CDR3 is TGTGCCAGCTCACCACCGGCGGGAGTCACAGATACGCAGTATTTT. Supplemented by reference TRBV18 and TRBJ2-3, the full variable domain reads NAGVMQNPRHLVRRRGQEARLRCSPMKGHSHVYWYRQLPEEGLKFMVYLQKENIIDESGMPKERFSAEFPKEGPSILRIQQVVRGDSAAYFCASSPPAGVTDTQYFGPGTRLTVL.

This clone came up once. The chain has TRBV7-2 and TRBJ2-7; tentative D call: TRBD1 (5 bases). CDR3 length: 17 residues. CDR1 is SGHTA, CDR2 FQGNSA, per germline. V was pared by 3 bases and J by 5 bases, with 23 bases between. The CDR3 here is CASSFPLGAKYFDEQYF. The DNA for the CDR3 is TGTGCCAGCAGCTTTCCCCTAGGGGCCAAGTACTTCGACGAGCAGTACTTC.